The present entry profiles one TCR beta chain with its context. As yet, its antigen is unknown. This entry comes from a study of blood T cells in healthy people across ages. CDR1 and CDR2 from the germline V gene are MGHDK and SYGVNS. The CDR3 is 14 residues long. V gave up 9 bases and J gave up 3 bases, with 17 bases separating them. A second roughly 6 to 12 cycle PCR used barcoded and J-beta primers. TCRdb ran MiXCR on the 5' RACE reads and lists one entry per CDR3 protein. The sample lists about 570,000 distinct CDR3 sequences, approximately 27% occurring once. Study-wide results and caveats: With naive T cell percentage, TCR beta diversity showed a strong correlation. The study could not conclusively compare naive and antigen-experienced cells, given its unsorted PBMCs. The study lacked donor CMV status, which possibly confounded expanded clonotype changes.

This chain connects TRBV25-1 to TRBJ1-1; unclear D gene. The sample taken for sequencing was blood. The sequence was obtained from a woman in her 70s in good health. This CDR3 reads CASQNSGRHTEAFF. In DNA, the CDR3 is TGTGCCAGTCAGAATTCGGGCCGGCACACTGAAGCTTTCTTT. The full variable domain, completed using reference TRBV25-1 and TRBJ1-1, is EADIYQTPRYLVIGTGKKITLECSQTMGHDKMYWYQQDPGMELHLIHYSYGVNSTEKGDLSSESTVSRIRTEHFPLTLESARPSHTSQYLCASQNSGRHTEAFFGQGTRLTVV.